This TCR beta chain was captured by sequencing in a study of blood T cell repertoires in COVID-19. For the study at large: COVID-19 samples from acute and convalescent phases originated in the United States, Italy and Spain. Nucleic acid was either cDNA or gDNA, and it came from T cells, B-cell-depleted T cells, or PBMCs.

Per the original methods: Nucleated cell number was recorded as an estimate derived from reference gene primer amplification. Method: immunoSEQ multiplex PCR; TCRdb's copy keeps in-frame clones and lacks some. From that table come the V and J calls and clone size; the DNA was used to work out D and trimming. The sample yields some 16,000 clones, 89% seen once. The CDR3 is 16 residues long. Germline CDR1 and CDR2: SGHKS and YYEKEE (reference sequence). V was pared by 4 bases and J by 4 bases, with 8 bases of the junction left unmatched. Sequencing was carried out using peripheral blood. This chain joins TRBV5-5 and TRBJ1-2, with 12 bases identical to TRBD1. The TCR sequence derives from a man older than 75 with acute or convalescent COVID-19. CDR3 amino acids: CASSVGGGQGAYGYTF. The CDR3 DNA follows: TGTGCCAGCAGCGTCGGTGGGGGACAGGGGGCCTATGGCTACACCTTC.